This T cell receptor (beta chain) comes out of a study of post-analysis software for immune sequencing data. Looking at the study overall: Relapsing-remitting, secondary progressive and progressive-relapsing forms of multiple sclerosis all featured among disease courses. Study-level results: Roughly five TRBV segments appeared more often in patients than in controls, and TRBV5-6, TRBV5-1 and TRBV20-1 were among these. Strong co-clustering by F measure was evident for samples that had been prepared in the same batch. Compared against controls, patients with multiple sclerosis displayed significantly lower normalized Chao1 diversity.

With respect to this clonotype: Its antigen is unidentified.

This CDR3 is built from 15 residues. Per germline, CDR1 SGDLS and CDR2 YYNGEE. V shed 0 bases and J 9 bases; nucleotides not matched to a gene: 6. Unique-molecular-identifier-tagged TCR beta cDNA libraries were used. Using its own MiXCR run on the PCR reads, TCRdb lists one record per CDR3 protein. This sample yields some 690,000 distinct CDR3 sequences, of which less than 35% are seen a single time; around 0.6% belongs to the top ten. Specimen: blood. The clonotype originates from a girl between 10 and 17 years old with multiple sclerosis. This chain connects TRBV9 to TRBJ2-1, with 10 bases identical to TRBD2. As DNA, the CDR3 is TGTGCCAGCAGCGTAGGTACTAGCGGGAAAGGTGAGCAGTTCTTC. As protein: CASSVGTSGKGEQFF.